Sequencing of this T cell receptor beta chain was carried out in a study of T cells in localized non-small cell lung cancer. Profiling relied on immunoSEQ multiplex PCR, and the TCRdb table lists in-frame clones only, not all of them. The table shows 45,000 or so clones, with roughly nine tenths occurring only once. For this clone: Its antigen remains unidentified.

The CDR3 runs to 19 residues. The germline V gene has CDR1 LNHDA and CDR2 SQIVND (reference sequence). Trimming cost V 2 bases and J 5 bases; bases outside gene matches: 14. Whole-study results and caveats: Because sequencing included only one region (of the tumor), heterogeneity remains possible. Longer overall survival was linked to higher blood T cell density. There were a median roughly 59 of the top 100 tumor clones appearing in adjacent lung. It was uninvolved adjacent lung that showed the highest T cell clonality, exceeding tumor.

This receptor was taken from a man aged 35-69 years with stage II lung adenocarcinoma. The V gene is TRBV19, the J gene TRBJ2-1, with 11 bases matching TRBD2. The source material was PBMCs, sampled before any cancer treatment. CDR3 loop: CASSISSTRLAGRNNEQFF. For the CDR3, the DNA is TGTGCCAGTAGTATATCCAGCACGCGACTAGCGGGGAGAAACAATGAGCAGTTCTTC.